A selection of T cell receptor beta chains follows, all from one sample in a study of cytomegalovirus exposure and HLA in healthy donors. TCRdb's table, derived via immunoSEQ multiplex PCR, lists solely in-frame clones and lacks some. The sample yields roughly 120,000 clones, 94% seen once. Sequencing was carried out using PBMCs. These receptors originate from a woman aged 18 to 35 in good health and CMV-seronegative. The CDR3 runs from the conserved cysteine through the conserved F or W. The order of the fields is clone size, D gene, V gene, J gene, CDR3 protein, CDR3 DNA. A D gene is named only where the DNA matches it firmly. Part of the rows lack a size; the others show once, few, many or a class for expanded clones.

abundance: NA; d_gene: TRBD1; v_gene: TRBV9; j_gene: TRBJ1-6; CDR3aa: CASSVEGTGGSPLHF; CDR3nt: TGTGCCAGCAGCGTAGAGGGGACAGGGGGATCACCCCTCCACTTT
abundance: once; d_gene: TRBD1; v_gene: TRBV10-3; j_gene: TRBJ1-4; CDR3aa: CAISESTGVFEKLFF; CDR3nt: TGTGCCATCAGTGAGTCGACAGGGGTCTTCGAAAAACTGTTTTTT
abundance: NA; d_gene: NA; v_gene: TRBV20-1; j_gene: TRBJ1-1; CDR3aa: CSARGGTEAFF; CDR3nt: TGCAGTGCTAGGGGAGGCACTGAAGCTTTCTTT
abundance: NA; d_gene: NA; v_gene: TRBV6-1; j_gene: TRBJ1-6; CDR3aa: CASSGRQAFNSPLHF; CDR3nt: TGTGCCAGCAGTGGACGACAGGCGTTTAATTCACCCCTCCACTTT
abundance: NA; d_gene: NA; v_gene: TRBV18; j_gene: TRBJ2-3; CDR3aa: CASSPAPAPDTQYF; CDR3nt: TGTGCCAGCTCACCGGCACCCGCCCCAGATACGCAGTATTTT
abundance: NA; d_gene: TRBD1; v_gene: TRBV6-4; j_gene: TRBJ1-2; CDR3aa: CASSVNPGQVYDGYTF; CDR3nt: TGTGCCAGCAGTGTCAACCCGGGACAGGTGTATGATGGCTACACCTTC
abundance: NA; d_gene: NA; v_gene: TRBV5-1; j_gene: TRBJ1-3; CDR3aa: CASRQSSGNTIYF; CDR3nt: TGCGCCAGCAGACAGAGCTCTGGAAACACCATATATTTT
abundance: NA; d_gene: TRBD2; v_gene: TRBV19; j_gene: TRBJ2-7; CDR3aa: CASSMGLAGPYEQYF; CDR3nt: TGTGCCAGTAGTATGGGACTAGCGGGGCCCTACGAGCAGTACTTC
abundance: NA; d_gene: TRBD2; v_gene: TRBV9; j_gene: TRBJ2-7; CDR3aa: CASSVDSGSGSSLDEQYF; CDR3nt: TGTGCCAGCAGCGTAGACTCGGGTAGCGGGAGCTCACTGGACGAGCAGTACTTC
abundance: NA; d_gene: TRBD1; v_gene: TRBV7-6; j_gene: TRBJ2-2; CDR3aa: CASSERDRAMGELFF; CDR3nt: TGTGCCAGCAGCGAACGGGACAGGGCGATGGGGGAGCTGTTTTTT
abundance: NA; d_gene: TRBD1; v_gene: TRBV5-5; j_gene: TRBJ2-7; CDR3aa: CASSLGSGTGGLDEQYF; CDR3nt: TGTGCCAGCAGCCTAGGGAGTGGGACAGGGGGCCTCGACGAGCAGTACTTC
abundance: NA; d_gene: NA; v_gene: TRBV9; j_gene: TRBJ1-1; CDR3aa: CASSDGGNTEAFF; CDR3nt: TGTGCCAGCAGCGACGGGGGTAACACTGAAGCTTTCTTT
abundance: NA; d_gene: TRBD1; v_gene: TRBV25-1; j_gene: TRBJ1-1; CDR3aa: CASIPRRGTEAFF; CDR3nt: TGTGCCAGCATCCCCCGCAGGGGGACTGAAGCTTTCTTT
abundance: NA; d_gene: TRBD2; v_gene: TRBV7-2; j_gene: TRBJ2-2; CDR3aa: CASSSRRGGYTGELFF; CDR3nt: TGTGCCAGCAGCTCGCGGCGGGGGGGATACACCGGGGAGCTGTTTTTT
abundance: NA; d_gene: NA; v_gene: TRBV5-6; j_gene: TRBJ1-1; CDR3aa: CASSSLTVNTEAFF; CDR3nt: TGTGCCAGCAGCTCCCTGACAGTGAACACTGAAGCTTTCTTT
abundance: NA; d_gene: TRBD1; v_gene: TRBV5-1; j_gene: TRBJ2-7; CDR3aa: CASSRLETGPSYEQYF; CDR3nt: TGCGCCAGCAGCCGACTCGAGACAGGGCCTTCCTACGAGCAGTACTTC
abundance: NA; d_gene: NA; v_gene: TRBV2; j_gene: TRBJ1-5; CDR3aa: CAGGRQRNQPQHF; CDR3nt: TGTGCCGGAGGGAGACAGAGAAATCAGCCCCAGCATTTT
abundance: NA; d_gene: NA; v_gene: TRBV25-1; j_gene: TRBJ2-6; CDR3aa: CAGSELGGTGANVLTF; CDR3nt: TGTGCCGGCAGTGAACTCGGAGGAACTGGGGCCAACGTCCTGACTTTC
abundance: NA; d_gene: NA; v_gene: TRBV7-8; j_gene: TRBJ2-5; CDR3aa: CASSPTTGGTAWETQYF; CDR3nt: TGTGCCAGCAGCCCCACCACCGGGGGAACGGCTTGGGAGACCCAGTACTTC
abundance: NA; d_gene: TRBD1; v_gene: TRBV11-2; j_gene: TRBJ1-3; CDR3aa: CASSWDREVGNTIYF; CDR3nt: TGTGCCAGCAGCTGGGACAGGGAGGTAGGAAACACCATATATTTT
abundance: NA; d_gene: NA; v_gene: TRBV13; j_gene: TRBJ1-5; CDR3aa: CASSLGGGRTNQPQHF; CDR3nt: TGTGCCAGCAGCTTAGGGGGAGGCAGGACCAATCAGCCCCAGCATTTT
abundance: NA; d_gene: NA; v_gene: TRBV28; j_gene: TRBJ1-2; CDR3aa: CASSRLIYGYTF; CDR3nt: TGTGCCAGCAGCAGACTGATCTATGGCTACACCTTC
abundance: NA; d_gene: TRBD2; v_gene: TRBV7-2; j_gene: TRBJ2-3; CDR3aa: CASSLIQRGGTDTQYF; CDR3nt: TGTGCCAGCAGCTTAATCCAGCGGGGGGGCACAGATACGCAGTATTTT
abundance: NA; d_gene: NA; v_gene: TRBV2; j_gene: TRBJ2-1; CDR3aa: CASRETSLGNEQFF; CDR3nt: TGTGCCAGCAGAGAGACTAGTTTGGGGAATGAGCAGTTCTTC
abundance: NA; d_gene: TRBD1; v_gene: TRBV9; j_gene: TRBJ1-2; CDR3aa: CASRSGTAYGYTF; CDR3nt: TGTGCCAGCAGGTCCGGGACAGCCTATGGCTACACCTTC
abundance: NA; d_gene: NA; v_gene: TRBV9; j_gene: TRBJ1-3; CDR3aa: CASSVPGAGNTIYF; CDR3nt: TGTGCCAGCAGCGTACCAGGGGCTGGAAACACCATATATTTT
abundance: NA; d_gene: NA; v_gene: TRBV7-2; j_gene: TRBJ2-3; CDR3aa: CASSLLGVTDTQYF; CDR3nt: TGTGCCAGCAGCTTACTAGGTGTCACAGATACGCAGTATTTT
abundance: NA; d_gene: NA; v_gene: TRBV9; j_gene: TRBJ2-3; CDR3aa: CASRDISTDTQYF; CDR3nt: TGTGCCAGCAGGGACATCAGCACAGATACGCAGTATTTT
abundance: NA; d_gene: TRBD1; v_gene: TRBV11-2; j_gene: TRBJ2-1; CDR3aa: CASSFPGQGNEQFF; CDR3nt: TGTGCCAGCAGCTTCCCGGGACAGGGGAATGAGCAGTTCTTC
abundance: NA; d_gene: TRBD1; v_gene: TRBV30; j_gene: TRBJ1-5; CDR3aa: CAWSRQGDQPQHF; CDR3nt: TGTGCCTGGAGTAGACAGGGAGACCAGCCCCAGCATTTT
abundance: NA; d_gene: NA; v_gene: TRBV28; j_gene: TRBJ2-1; CDR3aa: CASSEGGSSYNEQFF; CDR3nt: TGTGCCAGCAGTGAGGGTGGGTCCTCCTACAATGAGCAGTTCTTC
abundance: NA; d_gene: TRBD1; v_gene: TRBV2; j_gene: TRBJ2-7; CDR3aa: CASSGRGQDGYEQYF; CDR3nt: TGTGCCAGCAGTGGGAGGGGACAGGACGGGTACGAGCAGTACTTC
abundance: NA; d_gene: NA; v_gene: TRBV6-4; j_gene: TRBJ2-3; CDR3aa: CASSHDGESTDTQYF; CDR3nt: TGTGCCAGCAGCCACGACGGGGAGAGTACAGATACGCAGTATTTT
abundance: NA; d_gene: NA; v_gene: TRBV5-1; j_gene: TRBJ2-3; CDR3aa: CASSWGVGTDTQYF; CDR3nt: TGCGCCAGCAGCTGGGGGGTTGGCACAGATACGCAGTATTTT
abundance: NA; d_gene: TRBD1; v_gene: TRBV25-1; j_gene: TRBJ2-1; CDR3aa: CASSESGQGYNEQFF; CDR3nt: TGTGCCAGCAGTGAATCTGGACAGGGTTACAATGAGCAGTTCTTC
abundance: NA; d_gene: NA; v_gene: TRBV13; j_gene: TRBJ1-4; CDR3aa: CASSPRGYDEKLFF; CDR3nt: TGTGCCAGCAGCCCCCGCGGTTACGATGAAAAACTGTTTTTT
abundance: NA; d_gene: NA; v_gene: TRBV2; j_gene: TRBJ1-5; CDR3aa: CASSVRGAGQPQHF; CDR3nt: TGTGCCAGCAGTGTTCGGGGGGCAGGGCAGCCCCAGCATTTT
abundance: NA; d_gene: TRBD1; v_gene: TRBV27; j_gene: TRBJ1-2; CDR3aa: CASSSNRDRHGYTF; CDR3nt: TGTGCCAGCAGTTCGAACCGGGACAGGCATGGCTACACCTTC
abundance: NA; d_gene: TRBD2; v_gene: TRBV2; j_gene: TRBJ2-5; CDR3aa: CASSEGLAGGPRETQYF; CDR3nt: TGTGCCAGCAGTGAGGGACTAGCGGGGGGCCCCCGAGAGACCCAGTACTTC
abundance: once; d_gene: TRBD2; v_gene: TRBV11-2; j_gene: TRBJ2-1; CDR3aa: CASSLASGTVDEQFF; CDR3nt: TGTGCCAGCAGCTTAGCTAGCGGGACCGTGGATGAGCAGTTCTTC
abundance: NA; d_gene: NA; v_gene: TRBV30; j_gene: TRBJ2-3; CDR3aa: CAWSQRGTTQYF; CDR3nt: TGTGCCTGGAGCCAGAGGGGGACAACGCAGTATTTT
abundance: NA; d_gene: TRBD1; v_gene: TRBV10-3; j_gene: TRBJ1-6; CDR3aa: CAISESKTGASSYNSPLHF; CDR3nt: TGTGCCATCAGTGAGTCGAAGACAGGGGCGAGCTCCTATAATTCACCCCTCCACTTT
abundance: NA; d_gene: NA; v_gene: TRBV5-1; j_gene: TRBJ2-5; CDR3aa: CASSWASSQETQYF; CDR3nt: TGCGCCAGCAGCTGGGCGTCATCCCAAGAGACCCAGTACTTC
abundance: NA; d_gene: NA; v_gene: TRBV9; j_gene: TRBJ1-4; CDR3aa: CASSEGPATNEKLFF; CDR3nt: TGTGCCAGCAGCGAGGGGCCTGCAACTAATGAAAAACTGTTTTTT
abundance: many; d_gene: TRBD2; v_gene: TRBV9; j_gene: TRBJ2-5; CDR3aa: CASSVSGSEGAQYF; CDR3nt: TGTGCCAGCAGCGTAAGCGGGAGCGAAGGGGCCCAGTACTTC
abundance: NA; d_gene: TRBD2; v_gene: TRBV19; j_gene: TRBJ2-2; CDR3aa: CASLRLAGASTGELFF; CDR3nt: TGTGCCAGTCTTCGACTAGCGGGAGCGAGCACCGGGGAGCTGTTTTTT